This T cell receptor beta chain appears in the sequencing data of a study of shared clonotypes between healthy human individuals. The authors split each subset's genomic DNA evenly across several immunoSEQ plates. Only in-frame clones appear in the TCRdb table, and some are missing; sequencing was by immunoSEQ multiplex PCR. The sample has about 1 million clones, 70% to 80% seen once. With respect to this clone: As yet, its antigen is unknown. Just one base apart from a much larger clone, this may be a read error. The sample contains more than one DNA sequence encoding this CDR3.

The study's findings and limits: Compared with memory subsets, naive subsets generally had larger estimated richness.

Per germline, CDR1 MDHEN and CDR2 SYDVKM. Trimming shortened V by 4 bases and J by 1 base, and 4 bases separated the two germline ends. This CDR3 contains 12 residues. The source is a man aged 18-30 years in good health. The chain has TRBV28 and TRBJ1-1; D not resolved. The sample consisted of memory CD4+ T cells sorted from blood. Documented subset: CD45RA-negative fraction. CDR3 protein: CASSSRNTEAFF. CDR3 bases: TGTGCCAGCAGTTCTAGGAACACTGAAGCTTTCTTT.